The following is a T cell receptor beta chain sequence with its context. Its antigen is currently unknown. This record comes from a study of cytomegalovirus exposure and HLA in healthy donors. Whole-study context: Genetic ancestry analysis placed about 76% of the 398 donors that were genotyped in the Caucasian-associated cluster. Findings and caveats of the study: According to a later analysis, donors in an Asian-associated ancestry cluster reportedly had fewer N-insertions than the approximately 670-donor mean. V- and J-gene trimming of TCR beta was linked (in a later analysis) to a missense DCLRE1C variant.

The V gene end was trimmed by 5 bases and the J gene end by 4 bases; junction bases not matched to a gene: 7. CDR3 size: 15 residues. Germline V gives CDR1 SSHAT, CDR2 FNYEAQ (reference sequence). 13 Jbeta primers and 60 Vbeta primers were used for the PCR. Profiled with immunoSEQ multiplex PCR; TCRdb holds only in-frame clones, not every one. Among 65,000 to 90,000 clones listed, just under 80% were seen once. The chain has TRBV7-7 and TRBJ2-3; 9 bases are shared with TRBD1. Sequencing was performed on PBMCs. The receptor was derived from a woman aged 40 to 50 in good health and CMV-seropositive. CDR3: CASSEGQGPPDTQYF. CDR3 nucleotides: TGTGCCAGCAGCGAGGGACAGGGCCCGCCAGATACGCAGTATTTT.